This T cell receptor beta chain comes out of a study of blood T cell repertoires in COVID-19. Across the whole study: COVID-19 samples, acute and convalescent, were from the United States, Italy and Spain.

This clone was picked up one time. Per the original data handling: The assay estimated nucleated cells by amplifying reference gene primers. Sequenced by immunoSEQ multiplex PCR; TCRdb stores in-frame clones only, minus some. V and J calls and clone size are given by that table; D and trimming were obtained from the DNA. The sample lists some 270,000 clones, roughly four fifths occurring once. Seattle's cohort entered during active infection and was followed longitudinally. This clonotype was obtained from a person aged 70 to 85 with COVID-19, enrolled during active disease. Sequenced: peripheral blood.

The CDR3 DNA reads as TGCAGCGCGGGACTAGCGGCAGATACGCAGTATTTT. Residues: CSAGLAADTQYF. The chain has TRBV29-1 and TRBJ2-3; 11 bases align to TRBD2. The CDR3 contains 12 residues. The V and J ends lost 7 bases and 4 bases, in that order; junction bases with no gene match: 1. CDR1 SQVTM and CDR2 ANQGSEA come from the germline V gene.